Listed below are T cell receptor beta chains from one sample, sequenced in a study of long-term antiretroviral therapy in people with HIV. The table came from immunoSEQ multiplex PCR; TCRdb's copy has only in-frame clones and leaves some out. The repertoire consists of about 29,000 clones, with approximately 78% occurring once and the leading ten covering about 8.2%. The starting material was unsorted PBMCs, obtained 3 years after starting antiretroviral therapy. The receptors originated from a man between 35 and 55 years old with HIV. Both conserved end residues are part of each CDR3. Each record gives: D gene, V gene, J gene, clone size, CDR3 protein, CDR3 DNA. The D gene is left open where the match is weak. Not every row has a clone size; where given, it reads once, few, many or a size class.

>.|TRBV29-1|TRBJ2-7|.
CSVGDTYEQYF
TGCAGCGTGGGGGACACATACGAGCAGTACTTC
>.|TRBV6-4|TRBJ2-7|.
CASSEYENYEQYF
TGTGCCAGCAGTGAGTACGAGAACTACGAGCAGTACTTC
>TRBD1|TRBV19|TRBJ1-5|.
CASSGTGTVFNQPQHF
TGTGCCAGTAGCGGAACCGGGACAGTGTTCAATCAGCCCCAGCATTTT
>.|TRBV27|TRBJ1-1|.
CASSLSRGMNTEAFF
TGTGCCAGCAGCCTAAGTCGGGGGATGAACACTGAAGCTTTCTTT
>.|TRBV11-2|TRBJ2-3|.
CASSLGSQGSTDTQYF
TGTGCCAGCAGCTTAGGGAGCCAGGGGAGCACAGATACGCAGTATTTT
>.|TRBV7-9|TRBJ2-5|.
CASSLLNGLGTQYF
TGTGCCAGCAGCTTATTGAATGGGTTAGGGACCCAGTACTTC
>.|TRBV18|TRBJ1-3|.
CASSRARENTIYF
TGTGCCAGCTCAAGGGCTCGAGAAAACACCATATATTTT
>.|TRBV5-4|TRBJ1-2|.
CASSLRGADYGYTF
TGTGCCAGCAGCCTCAGGGGCGCTGACTATGGCTACACCTTC
>TRBD1|TRBV7-8|TRBJ1-2|medium-sized
CASSRPGQGMRVDGYTF
TGTGCCAGCAGCAGACCGGGACAGGGAATGAGGGTGGATGGCTACACCTTC
>TRBD1|TRBV7-2|TRBJ1-6|.
CASSRPTGANSPLHF
TGTGCCAGCAGCCGACCGACAGGGGCCAATTCACCCCTCCACTTT
>TRBD1|TRBV15|TRBJ1-2|.
CATSRGDRAGEGYTF
TGTGCCACCAGCAGAGGGGACAGGGCCGGGGAGGGCTACACCTTC
>.|TRBV10-3|TRBJ1-2|.
CAIRSIDGYTF
TGTGCCATCAGGAGTATCGATGGCTACACCTTC
>TRBD2|TRBV10-2|TRBJ2-5|.
CASSDDLGLAGVETQYF
TGCGCCAGCAGTGACGACTTGGGACTAGCGGGAGTAGAGACCCAGTACTTC
>.|TRBV5-5|TRBJ2-7|few
CASSLRLQGLEQYF
TGTGCCAGCAGCTTAAGATTACAGGGTCTTGAGCAGTACTTC
>.|TRBV29-1|TRBJ2-7|.
CSVGGGTEQYF
TGCAGCGTTGGGGGTGGGACCGAGCAGTACTTC
>TRBD1|TRBV7-9|TRBJ2-5|.
CASSFDRERETQYF
TGTGCCAGCAGCTTTGACAGGGAGAGAGAGACCCAGTACTTC
>.|TRBV6-5|TRBJ1-1|.
CASSYFAANTEAFF
TGTGCCAGCAGTTACTTCGCAGCGAACACTGAAGCTTTCTTT
>TRBD1|TRBV7-6|TRBJ1-3|.
CASSQPPGTGRDTIYF
TGTGCCAGCAGTCAGCCCCCGGGGACAGGGCGGGACACCATATATTTT
>.|TRBV18|TRBJ2-2|.
CASTSLGYTGELFF
TGTGCCAGCACCTCCCTGGGGTACACCGGGGAGCTGTTTTTT
>.|TRBV5-4|TRBJ2-5|.
CASSSGETQYF
TGTGCCAGCAGCTCGGGGGAGACCCAGTACTTC
>.|TRBV19|TRBJ2-6|.
CASTPFGSSSGANVLTF
TGTGCCAGTACCCCTTTCGGTAGCAGCTCTGGGGCCAACGTCCTGACTTTC
>TRBD1|TRBV5-4|TRBJ2-7|.
CASSSRGPNEQYF
TGTGCCAGCAGCTCAAGGGGGCCCAACGAGCAGTACTTC
>.|TRBV7-6|TRBJ2-7|few
CASSLGRGSYEQYF
TGTGCCAGCAGCTTAGGCAGGGGCTCCTACGAGCAGTACTTC
>TRBD2|TRBV7-3|TRBJ2-2|few
CASSRTPPAGNSNTGELFF
TGTGCCAGCAGCCGTACCCCTCCAGCGGGGAACTCGAACACCGGGGAGCTGTTTTTT
>.|TRBV18|TRBJ2-3|.
CASSPGGTDTQYF
TGTGCCAGCTCCCCCGGTGGAACAGATACGCAGTATTTT
>.|TRBV5-1|TRBJ1-1|.
CASSLSYTTEAFF
TGCGCCAGCAGCTTGAGTTATACGACTGAAGCTTTCTTT
>.|TRBV7-9|TRBJ2-7|.
CASSFQTSSYEQYF
TGTGCCAGCAGCTTCCAGACCTCCTCCTACGAGCAGTACTTC
>.|TRBV4-1|TRBJ2-6|.
CASSQTEMAGANVLTF
TGCGCCAGCAGCCAAACGGAGATGGCAGGGGCCAACGTCCTGACTTTC
>.|TRBV5-8|TRBJ1-2|.
CASSPREEGRGGYTF
TGTGCCAGCAGCCCACGAGAGGAGGGGCGCGGTGGCTACACCTTC
>TRBD2|TRBV28|TRBJ2-2|.
CASSSGSSGGELFF
TGTGCCAGCAGCAGCGGGAGTAGTGGCGGGGAGCTGTTTTTT
>TRBD2|TRBV4-1|TRBJ2-1|.
CASSETSGGTNEQFF
TGCGCCAGCAGCGAAACTAGCGGGGGTACCAATGAGCAGTTCTTC
>TRBD2|TRBV5-1|TRBJ2-3|.
CASSQRLAGLTDTQYF
TGCGCCAGCAGCCAAAGACTAGCGGGACTCACAGATACGCAGTATTTT
>.|TRBV11-2|TRBJ2-1|.
CASSLVGGIYNEQFF
TGTGCCAGCAGCTTAGTCGGCGGGATCTACAATGAGCAGTTCTTC
>.|TRBV5-4|TRBJ1-6|.
CASSVRGNNSPLHF
TGTGCCAGCAGCGTTCGGGGCAATAATTCACCCCTCCACTTT
>.|TRBV25-1|TRBJ1-2|.
CASRTYYGYTF
TGTGCCAGCAGGACATACTATGGCTACACCTTC
>.|TRBV5-1|TRBJ1-3|.
CASSLFSGNTIYF
TGCGCCAGCAGCTTGTTTTCTGGAAACACCATATATTTT
>TRBD1|TRBV11-1|TRBJ2-1|.
CASSLYQPGQGLYNEQFF
TGTGCCAGCAGCTTATACCAACCGGGACAGGGCCTCTACAATGAGCAGTTCTTC
>.|TRBV5-1|TRBJ2-5|.
CASSLGGVNQETQYF
TGCGCCAGCAGCTTGGGGGGAGTGAACCAAGAGACCCAGTACTTC
>TRBD1|TRBV4-3|TRBJ2-5|.
CASSQRGGTGKQETQYF
TGCGCCAGCAGCCAACGAGGAGGGACAGGGAAGCAAGAGACCCAGTACTTC
>TRBD2|TRBV5-5|TRBJ2-5|.
CASLTGGGMVETQYF
TGTGCCTCTCTTACTGGGGGGGGAATGGTAGAGACCCAGTACTTC
>TRBD1|TRBV4-1|TRBJ2-2|.
CASSQDLRQGAIFTGELFF
TGCGCCAGCAGCCAAGATTTAAGACAGGGGGCCATATTTACCGGGGAGCTGTTTTTT
>.|TRBV5-4|TRBJ2-3|few
CASSLGGSTDTQYF
TGTGCCAGCAGCTTGGGGGGAAGCACAGATACGCAGTATTTT
>.|TRBV6-1|TRBJ2-7|.
CASSVLSDRATSYEQYF
TGTGCCAGCAGTGTCTTATCAGACAGAGCTACTTCCTACGAGCAGTACTTC
>.|TRBV11-2|TRBJ2-6|.
CASSLVAGANVLTF
TGTGCCAGCAGCTTAGTTGCTGGGGCCAACGTCCTGACTTTC
>.|TRBV7-2|TRBJ2-3|.
CASSLGALGTQYF
TGTGCCAGCAGCTTAGGTGCCTTGGGCACGCAGTATTTT